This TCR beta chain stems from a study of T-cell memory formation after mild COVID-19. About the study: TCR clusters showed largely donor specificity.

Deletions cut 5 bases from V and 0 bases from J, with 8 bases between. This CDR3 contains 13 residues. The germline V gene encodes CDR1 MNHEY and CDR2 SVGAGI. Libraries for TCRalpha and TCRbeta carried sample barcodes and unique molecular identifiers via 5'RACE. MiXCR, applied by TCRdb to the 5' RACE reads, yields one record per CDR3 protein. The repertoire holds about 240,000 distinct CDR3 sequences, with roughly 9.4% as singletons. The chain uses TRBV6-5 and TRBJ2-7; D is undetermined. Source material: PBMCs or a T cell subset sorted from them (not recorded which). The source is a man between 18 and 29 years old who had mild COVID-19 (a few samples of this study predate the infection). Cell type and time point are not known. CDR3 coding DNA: TGTGCCAGCAGTCGAACCGCCTCCTACGAGCAGTACTTC. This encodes CASSRTASYEQYF.